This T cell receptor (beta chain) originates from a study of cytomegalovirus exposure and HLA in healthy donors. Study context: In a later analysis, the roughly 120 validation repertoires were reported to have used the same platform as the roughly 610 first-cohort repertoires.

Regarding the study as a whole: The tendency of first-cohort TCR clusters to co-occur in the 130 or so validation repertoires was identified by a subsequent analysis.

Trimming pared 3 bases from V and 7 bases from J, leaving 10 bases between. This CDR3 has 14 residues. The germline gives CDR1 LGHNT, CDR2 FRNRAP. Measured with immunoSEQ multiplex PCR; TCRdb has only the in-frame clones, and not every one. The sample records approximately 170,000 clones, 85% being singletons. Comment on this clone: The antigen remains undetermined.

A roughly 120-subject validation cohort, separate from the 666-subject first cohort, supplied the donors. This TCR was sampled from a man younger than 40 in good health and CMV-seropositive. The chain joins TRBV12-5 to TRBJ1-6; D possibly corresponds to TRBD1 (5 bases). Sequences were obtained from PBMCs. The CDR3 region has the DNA TGTGCTAGTGGTTTCGGGGGGACGAATTCACCCCTCCACTTT. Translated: CASGFGGTNSPLHF.